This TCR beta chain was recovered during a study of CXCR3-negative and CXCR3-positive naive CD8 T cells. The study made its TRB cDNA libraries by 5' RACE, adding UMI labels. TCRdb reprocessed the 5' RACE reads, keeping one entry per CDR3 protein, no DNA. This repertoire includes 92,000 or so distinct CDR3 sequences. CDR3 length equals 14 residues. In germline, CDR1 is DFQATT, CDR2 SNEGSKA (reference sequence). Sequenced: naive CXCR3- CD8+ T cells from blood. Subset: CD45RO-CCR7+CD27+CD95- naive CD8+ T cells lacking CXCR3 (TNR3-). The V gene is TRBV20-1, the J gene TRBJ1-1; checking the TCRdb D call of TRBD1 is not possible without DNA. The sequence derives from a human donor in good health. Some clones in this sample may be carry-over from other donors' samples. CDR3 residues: CSARGSAGGTEAFF.